This TCR beta chain came from a study of T-cell memory formation after mild COVID-19. Findings of the study overall: Clones that contracted clustered mainly in CM and EM if CD4+ and in EMRA if CD8+.

Constant-segment-primed 5'RACE gave TCR alpha and TCR beta cDNA libraries with sample barcodes and UMIs. TCRdb analysed the 5' RACE reads with MiXCR anew, one entry per CDR3 protein. This table holds about 210,000 distinct CDR3 sequences, over 9.5% found once. Per the germline V gene, CDR1 is SGHTA and CDR2 is FQGNSA. This CDR3 contains 16 residues. With V trimmed by 3 bases and J by 0 bases, 3 bases remained unmatched. This clonotype was detected ten times or more. The antigen remains unidentified. The rearrangement joins TRBV7-2 to TRBJ2-7; 12 bases fit TRBD2. Sequenced input: PBMCs or a T cell subset sorted from them (not recorded which). The receptor comes from a young man who had mild COVID-19 (a few samples of this study predate the infection). Cell type and time point are not known. Here the CDR3 DNA reads TGTGCCAGCAGCTTGACTAGCGGGGGCCTCTCCTACGAGCAGTACTTC. Amino acid sequence: CASSLTSGGLSYEQYF.